This entry lists 10 T cell receptor beta chains sequenced from one sample in a study of shared clonotypes between healthy human individuals. Clones were sequenced by immunoSEQ multiplex PCR, and TCRdb holds only the in-frame ones, with some missing. This table holds millions of clones, approximately 95% found once. Sequencing was done on a sample of naive CD4+ T cells from PBMCs. The subset denotes: CD45RA+ positively selected. The receptor source for this set is a man between 18 and 35 years old in good health. Some clones in this sample may be carry-over from other donors' samples.

The CDR3, as DNA: TGTGCCAGCAGCTTAAGGGGGGAGACCTACGAGCAGTACTTC. Protein: CASSLRGETYEQYF. The chain recombines TRBV7-3 with TRBJ2-7; TRBD2 might be the D (6 bases). Germline values: CDR1 SGHTA, CDR2 FQGTGA. Trimming removed 1 base at V and 2 bases at J, with 9 bases between. This CDR3 spans 14 amino acids.

The V and J genes are TRBV5-4 and TRBJ2-5, with 8 bases matching TRBD1. The germline gives CDR1 SGHNT, CDR2 YYREEE (reference sequence). The length of the CDR3 is 15 residues. J gave up 5 bases and V 2 bases, and 8 bases lay outside the gene matches. The CDR3 DNA reads as TGTGCCAGCAGCTTCTCCCAGGGGGCAGGGGAGACCCAGTACTTC. Encoded protein: CASSFSQGAGETQYF.

V usage is TRBV19 and J usage is TRBJ1-1; 7 nucleotides line up with TRBD1. Per germline, CDR1 LNHDA and CDR2 SQIVND (reference sequence). Unmatched junction bases numbered 12, after V lost 8 bases and J lost 3 bases. CDR3 size: 15 residues. In DNA, the CDR3 is TGTGCCAGTCGGATCGACAGGGTGAGACACACTGAAGCTTTCTTT. It yields the protein CASRIDRVRHTEAFF.

This rearrangement joins TRBV21-1 to TRBJ1-2; the D call in the table, TRBD1, was not verified against the DNA. TRBV21-1 counts as a pseudogene. CDR3 length equals 15 residues. In DNA form, the CDR3 reads TGTGCCAGCAGCCCTCAGGGGTTCTTCAACTATGGCTACACCTTC. As protein: CASSPQGFFNYGYTF.

V gene TRBV9 combines with J gene TRBJ2-1; TRBD2 is a possible D gene (7 bases). Germline values: CDR1 SGDLS, CDR2 YYNGEE. CDR3 length: 18 residues. The germline V and J ends were trimmed by 2 bases and 4 bases, with 22 bases remaining between them. CDR3 region: CASSVSPRVGRGYNEQFF. CDR3 in DNA: TGTGCCAGCAGCGTTTCTCCCCGCGTGGGGAGGGGGTACAATGAGCAGTTCTTC. Variable domain in full (rest from reference TRBV9 and TRBJ2-1): DSGVTQTPKHLITATGQRVTLRCSPRSGDLSVYWYQQSLDQGLQFLIQYYNGEERAKGNILERFSAQQFPDLHSELNLSSLELGDSALYFCASSVSPRVGRGYNEQFFGPGTRLTVL.

The V call is TRBV18, the J call TRBJ2-1; 13 nucleotides align to TRBD2. Per germline, CDR1 KGHSH and CDR2 LQKENI. Trimming at V came to 4 bases and at J to 5 bases, leaving 2 bases not matched to a gene. The CDR3 loop spans 15 amino acids. The CDR3 region has the DNA TGTGCCAGCTCACAACTAGCGGGAGGGAACAATGAGCAGTTCTTC. It is translated as CASSQLAGGNNEQFF.

The chain has TRBV7-2 and TRBJ2-5; D is perhaps TRBD2 (6 bases). V was shortened by 5 bases and J by 5 bases, with 24 bases between the two germline ends. The CDR3 totals 17 residues. Germline V gene sequence: CDR1 SGHTA, CDR2 FQGNSA. DNA of the CDR3: TGTGCCAGCAGCCCAGGGAGGTCCGGGACTTTGGGGGAGACCCAGTACTTC. It is translated as CASSPGRSGTLGETQYF.

The J gene is TRBJ2-1, the V gene TRBV5-1; D unresolved. Trimming left V 4 bases short and J 5 bases short, with 13 bases between. From germline, CDR1 is SGHRS and CDR2 YFSETQ. CDR3 length: 14 amino acids. DNA for the CDR3: TGCGCCAGCAGCGCGGCCCAACGGGACAATGAGCAGTTCTTC. Encoded protein: CASSAAQRDNEQFF.

The V and J genes are TRBV25-1 and TRBJ2-7, with D hard to call. V lost 7 bases and J 2 bases, leaving 12 bases between the germline ends. The CDR3 spans 13 residues. The germline CDR1 and CDR2 sequences are MGHDK and SYGVNS. For the CDR3, the DNA is TGTGCCAGCACGGGTGCCGATACCTACGAGCAGTACTTC. The encoded protein is CASTGADTYEQYF.

The chain joins TRBV2 to TRBJ2-7, with a possible D match to TRBD1 (6 bases). The V end was cut by 6 bases, the J end by 6 bases, with 18 bases between. This CDR3 spans 14 amino acids. Germline-derived CDR1 and CDR2 are SNHLY and FYNNEI. In DNA form, the CDR3 reads TGTGCCAGCAGCCAGCAGGGGTGGGGTGTCGAGCAGTACTTC. Protein product: CASSQQGWGVEQYF.